The rows below give T cell receptor beta chains drawn from one sample of a study of early T cells in non-severe SARS-CoV-2 infection. MiXCR, applied by TCRdb to the 5' RACE reads, yields one record per CDR3 protein. The sample lists about 71,000 distinct CDR3 sequences, around 11% seen once, with less than 3.5% in the top ten. The sequencing used whole blood, collected at baseline. These receptor sequences come from an adult who was a healthcare worker with PCR-confirmed SARS-CoV-2 infection or an uninfected control (not recorded which). Each CDR3 is given with its conserved first and last residue.

CDR3 protein: CASSQEPRRTGVPSSTDTQYF
V gene: TRBV4-3
J gene: TRBJ2-3

CDR3 protein: CASSRYSVGTLGDTQYF
V gene: TRBV7-2
J gene: TRBJ2-3

CDR3 protein: CSVDLSRVDGYTF
V gene: TRBV29-1
J gene: TRBJ1-2

CDR3 protein: CASSPLGQGLSYEQYF
V gene: TRBV28
J gene: TRBJ2-7

CDR3 protein: CASIAGAANQPQHF
V gene: TRBV19
J gene: TRBJ1-5

CDR3 protein: CASSQNGQGIFSSPLHF
V gene: TRBV4-1
J gene: TRBJ1-6

CDR3 protein: CSAPPLAGSNNNSPLHF
V gene: TRBV20-1
J gene: TRBJ1-6

CDR3 protein: CSALGGGPIDEAFF
V gene: TRBV20-1
J gene: TRBJ1-1

CDR3 protein: CASSPRSAGKNEKLFF
V gene: TRBV18
J gene: TRBJ1-4

CDR3 protein: CASSLEANTEAFF
V gene: TRBV5-1
J gene: TRBJ1-1

CDR3 protein: CASSAQTGAYGYTF
V gene: TRBV25-1
J gene: TRBJ1-2

CDR3 protein: CSARGGQGGNYGYTF
V gene: TRBV20-1
J gene: TRBJ1-2

CDR3 protein: CASKGGNGETQYF
V gene: TRBV27
J gene: TRBJ2-5

CDR3 protein: CASSSLDWSEKLFF
V gene: TRBV7-8
J gene: TRBJ1-4

CDR3 protein: CASSLSSDRFNSPLHF
V gene: TRBV5-4
J gene: TRBJ1-6

CDR3 protein: CASSEGQNSNQPQHF
V gene: TRBV2
J gene: TRBJ1-5

CDR3 protein: CASSFSDRGNEQYF
V gene: TRBV7-9
J gene: TRBJ2-7

CDR3 protein: CASSLGQGGPYEQYF
V gene: TRBV6-6
J gene: TRBJ2-7

CDR3 protein: CASTFVGGQAGNTIYF
V gene: TRBV12-3/TRBV12-4
J gene: TRBJ1-3

CDR3 protein: CSVEEGTGELFF
V gene: TRBV29-1
J gene: TRBJ2-2

CDR3 protein: CSWDTAYEQYF
V gene: TRBV20-1
J gene: TRBJ2-7

CDR3 protein: CASSQPNWDNSYEQYF
V gene: TRBV7-8
J gene: TRBJ2-7

CDR3 protein: CASSPGGEPYEQYF
V gene: TRBV28
J gene: TRBJ2-7

CDR3 protein: CASRLSSVPYREQYF
V gene: TRBV6-5
J gene: TRBJ2-7

CDR3 protein: CASSPAGGQGYNSPLHF
V gene: TRBV28
J gene: TRBJ1-6

CDR3 protein: CVSSYSRQSSGNTIYF
V gene: TRBV6-6
J gene: TRBJ1-3

CDR3 protein: CSAARDSGNTIYF
V gene: TRBV29-1
J gene: TRBJ1-3

CDR3 protein: CATTGAGTEAFF
V gene: TRBV6-2/TRBV6-3
J gene: TRBJ1-1

CDR3 protein: CASSYPLSSPKNIQYF
V gene: TRBV28
J gene: TRBJ2-4

CDR3 protein: CASSPQGGYNEQFF
V gene: TRBV18
J gene: TRBJ2-1

CDR3 protein: CASSLGTGGLYEQYF
V gene: TRBV5-1
J gene: TRBJ2-7

CDR3 protein: CASSGSGGRGYEQYF
V gene: TRBV28
J gene: TRBJ2-7

CDR3 protein: CASSLDGQGILDEQFF
V gene: TRBV7-9
J gene: TRBJ2-1

CDR3 protein: CASSQESGTGAFF
V gene: TRBV3-1
J gene: TRBJ1-1

CDR3 protein: CASSRTGLIETQYF
V gene: TRBV12-3/TRBV12-4
J gene: TRBJ2-5

CDR3 protein: CASSRDTNEKLFF
V gene: TRBV7-9
J gene: TRBJ1-4

CDR3 protein: CASSFPPARGATGELFF
V gene: TRBV28
J gene: TRBJ2-2

CDR3 protein: CASRPGISYNSPLHF
V gene: TRBV6-6
J gene: TRBJ1-6

CDR3 protein: CASSRTSGGQETQYF
V gene: TRBV5-4
J gene: TRBJ2-5

CDR3 protein: CASSEWAGELFF
V gene: TRBV25-1
J gene: TRBJ2-2

CDR3 protein: CASSPLKFRQGSYEQYF
V gene: TRBV23-1
J gene: TRBJ2-7

CDR3 protein: CASSFSGETYNEQFF
V gene: TRBV6-6
J gene: TRBJ2-1

CDR3 protein: CASSLTGGDYGYTF
V gene: TRBV28
J gene: TRBJ1-2

CDR3 protein: CASSAGLAGGQASTDTQYF
V gene: TRBV5-5
J gene: TRBJ2-3

CDR3 protein: CASSPRGSAQETQYF
V gene: TRBV11-2
J gene: TRBJ2-5

CDR3 protein: CASSRGKLYEQYF
V gene: TRBV6-5
J gene: TRBJ2-7

CDR3 protein: CASRRTWGTDTQYF
V gene: TRBV5-5
J gene: TRBJ2-3

CDR3 protein: CSAKRGSTSTDTQYF
V gene: TRBV20-1
J gene: TRBJ2-3

CDR3 protein: CASSLDEYEQYF
V gene: TRBV3-1
J gene: TRBJ2-7